A selection of T cell receptor beta chains follows, all from one sample in a study of tumor-infiltrating lymphocytes in primary liver carcinoma. MiXCR, applied by TCRdb to the multiplex PCR reads, yields one record per CDR3 protein. Among some 43,000 distinct CDR3 sequences listed, 55% to 75% were seen once. The specimen was liver tumor tissue from sampling region 5. Receptors were obtained from a man between 35 and 55 years old with primary liver carcinoma and hepatitis B virus infection. The CDR3 runs from the conserved cysteine through the conserved F or W. Each record gives: D gene, CDR3 length, clone size, J gene, V gene, CDR3 DNA, CDR3 protein. D genes are given only for firm matches. Clone size is not always given. Where it is, it says once, few, many or a class for expanded clones.

D: TRBD2
length: 15
size: NA
J: TRBJ2-3
V: TRBV11-2
DNA: TGTGCCAGTGGCTACACTAGCGGCTTCGAGGATACGCAGTATTTT
CDR3: CASGYTSGFEDTQYF

D: TRBD1
length: 14
size: many
J: TRBJ2-1
V: TRBV2
DNA: TGTGCCAGTTATCGGGACAGCACGGACAATGAGCAGTTCTTC
CDR3: CASYRDSTDNEQFF

D: NA
length: 12
size: NA
J: TRBJ2-1
V: TRBV20-1
DNA: TGCAGTGCGAGCCCCGTAAACAATGAGCAGTTCTTC
CDR3: CSASPVNNEQFF

D: NA
length: 13
size: NA
J: TRBJ1-1
V: TRBV19
DNA: TGTGCCAGTAGTGGGAACCGGAGGACTGAAGCTTTCTTT
CDR3: CASSGNRRTEAFF

D: NA
length: 17
size: NA
J: TRBJ2-2
V: TRBV5-1
DNA: TGCGCCAGCAGCCGGGGGCCTGCAGGGGCGAACACCGGGGAGCTGTTTTTT
CDR3: CASSRGPAGANTGELFF

D: TRBD1
length: 11
size: NA
J: TRBJ1-1
V: TRBV6-1
DNA: TGTGCCAGCGTCCCCGGGACAGGGACTTTCTTT
CDR3: CASVPGTGTFF

D: TRBD2
length: 14
size: NA
J: TRBJ2-2
V: TRBV13
DNA: TGTGCAGCAGCATCCGGGACTAGCGTCGGGGAGCTGTTTTTT
CDR3: CAAASGTSVGELFF

D: TRBD1
length: 16
size: once
J: TRBJ2-3
V: TRBV6-5
DNA: TGTGCCAGCAGTTATTCAGGGGGCGATTACACAGATACGCAGTATTTT
CDR3: CASSYSGGDYTDTQYF

D: NA
length: 15
size: NA
J: TRBJ1-1
V: TRBV25-1
DNA: TGTGCCAGCAGTGAGAGACGGGTAGAAAACACTGAAGCTTTCTTT
CDR3: CASSERRVENTEAFF

D: NA
length: 12
size: many
J: TRBJ2-7
V: TRBV6-1
DNA: TGTGCCAGCAGTTCCCGGGAGCACGAGCAGTACTTC
CDR3: CASSSREHEQYF

D: NA
length: 11
size: large
J: TRBJ2-7
V: TRBV29-1
DNA: TGCAGCGGAAGGGTTGCCTACGAGCAGTACTTC
CDR3: CSGRVAYEQYF

D: NA
length: 20
size: NA
J: TRBJ1-3
V: TRBV4-1
DNA: TGCGCTAGCAGCCAACTCTCCGCAGGGGTGGTGCAGCACTATGGAAACACCATATATTTT
CDR3: CASSQLSAGVVQHYGNTIYF

D: NA
length: 14
size: many
J: TRBJ2-7
V: TRBV7-2
DNA: TGTGCCAGCAGCCCCCGGGACCAGTCCTACGAGCAGTACTTC
CDR3: CASSPRDQSYEQYF

D: NA
length: 14
size: NA
J: TRBJ2-5
V: TRBV4-1
DNA: TGCGCCAGCGGCCAAGACCCTTCAGCTGGGGCCCACTACTTC
CDR3: CASGQDPSAGAHYF

D: TRBD2
length: 15
size: many
J: TRBJ2-1
V: TRBV7-3
DNA: TGTGCCAGCAGTCCTAGCGGGATTTCCTACAATGAGCAGTTCTTC
CDR3: CASSPSGISYNEQFF

D: NA
length: 14
size: NA
J: TRBJ2-5
V: TRBV4-2
DNA: TGTGCCAGTAGCCCGGCGGCAGACCAAGAGACCCAGTGCTTC
CDR3: CASSPAADQETQCF

D: NA
length: 13
size: many
J: TRBJ1-5
V: TRBV6-5
DNA: TGTGCCAGCCGCGGCAGCGGGCTCGAGCCCCAGCATTTT
CDR3: CASRGSGLEPQHF

D: NA
length: 18
size: NA
J: TRBJ2-6
V: TRBV6-5
DNA: TGTGGCGGCAGTCTTTGGACGGGGATGAAAGCTGGGGCCAACGTCCTGACTTTC
CDR3: CGGSLWTGMKAGANVLTF

D: NA
length: 15
size: many
J: TRBJ2-7
V: TRBV28
DNA: TGTGCCAGCTACCCGGGGGACGGGCGCTCCTACGAGCAGTACTTC
CDR3: CASYPGDGRSYEQYF

D: TRBD2
length: 15
size: many
J: TRBJ2-7
V: TRBV10-2
DNA: TGCGCCAGCAGCCACGGACTAGCGGGAGAAGACGAGCAGTACTTC
CDR3: CASSHGLAGEDEQYF

D: NA
length: 13
size: NA
J: TRBJ1-1
V: TRBV6-1
DNA: TGTGTCAGCAGGATACTTGGGAACACCGAAACTTTCTTT
CDR3: CVSRILGNTETFF

D: NA
length: 12
size: NA
J: TRBJ2-1
V: TRBV13
DNA: TGTGCCAGCAGCTTAGAGGGGTCTGAGTGGTTCTTC
CDR3: CASSLEGSEWFF

D: NA
length: 14
size: many
J: TRBJ2-1
V: TRBV10-3
DNA: TGTGCCATCAGTGTTGGACGGAGAGACAATGAGCAGTTCTTC
CDR3: CAISVGRRDNEQFF

D: NA
length: 14
size: NA
J: TRBJ2-5
V: TRBV29-1
DNA: TGCAGCTCATTGGACAGTTTTGGACATGAGACCCAGTACTTC
CDR3: CSSLDSFGHETQYF

D: NA
length: 13
size: NA
J: TRBJ2-3
V: TRBV29-1
DNA: TGCGGCGTGAAGGGAGGCGGCCCAGATATGCAGCATTTC
CDR3: CGVKGGGPDMQHF

D: TRBD2
length: 17
size: NA
J: TRBJ2-1
V: TRBV11-1
DNA: TGTGCCAGCAGCCGGGGACTAGCGGGAGAGGTTGACAATGAGCAGTTGTTC
CDR3: CASSRGLAGEVDNEQLF

D: TRBD2
length: 12
size: NA
J: TRBJ2-5
V: TRBV2
DNA: TGTGCCAGCACTCCGGGGGGGGAGACCCTGTACTTC
CDR3: CASTPGGETLYF

D: TRBD2
length: 15
size: NA
J: TRBJ2-7
V: TRBV18
DNA: TGTGCTAGCTCATCACCAGCGGGAGAGCTCCTCGAGCAGTACTTC
CDR3: CASSSPAGELLEQYF

D: NA
length: 12
size: NA
J: TRBJ2-1
V: TRBV12-3/TRBV12-4
DNA: TGTGCCAAAAGTTTATTAGGAGTTGAGCAGTTCTTC
CDR3: CAKSLLGVEQFF

D: NA
length: 11
size: NA
J: TRBJ2-7
V: TRBV29-1
DNA: TGCAGCGGAAGGATTGCATACGAGCGGTACTTC
CDR3: CSGRIAYERYF

D: NA
length: 16
size: NA
J: TRBJ2-7
V: TRBV28
DNA: TGTGCCAGCAGTTCCCTCGGTGGGAAGGGACGGTACGAACAGTACTTC
CDR3: CASSSLGGKGRYEQYF

D: TRBD1
length: 15
size: NA
J: TRBJ1-2
V: TRBV29-1
DNA: TGCGGCGCCGGGGACAGGGGAGACCTGGACTATGGCTACGCCTTC
CDR3: CGAGDRGDLDYGYAF

D: TRBD1
length: 18
size: NA
J: TRBJ1-3
V: TRBV11-2
DNA: TGTGCCAGCAGCCCACAGGGGTCCCCACATCCCTCTGGAAACACCATATATTTT
CDR3: CASSPQGSPHPSGNTIYF

D: NA
length: 13
size: NA
J: TRBJ1-1
V: TRBV7-9
DNA: TGTGTCAGCAGCTTTATGTCGAACACTGAAGCCTTCTTT
CDR3: CVSSFMSNTEAFF

D: TRBD1
length: 15
size: NA
J: TRBJ1-6
V: TRBV30
DNA: TGTGCCAGGAAATCTCCAGGGGGTGCGAATTCACCCCTCCACTTT
CDR3: CARKSPGGANSPLHF

D: NA
length: 14
size: once
J: TRBJ1-1
V: TRBV6-5
DNA: TGTACCAGCAGTTATGGGGGTAGTAACGCTGAAGCTTTCTTT
CDR3: CTSSYGGSNAEAFF

D: NA
length: 13
size: many
J: TRBJ2-5
V: TRBV30
DNA: TGTGCCTGGAGTGTTAAGGAGCAAGAGACCCAGTACTTC
CDR3: CAWSVKEQETQYF

D: NA
length: 18
size: NA
J: TRBJ2-7
V: TRBV4-2
DNA: TGTGCCAGCAGCCAAGAGGCCGCGAGCAGGAGGGTACCCTACGAGCAGTACTTC
CDR3: CASSQEAASRRVPYEQYF

D: TRBD2
length: 16
size: NA
J: TRBJ2-7
V: TRBV4-2
DNA: TGTGCCGGCAGCCAAGATCCGACTAGCGGGGGCTACGAGCAGTACTTC
CDR3: CAGSQDPTSGGYEQYF

D: NA
length: 14
size: many
J: TRBJ2-7
V: TRBV6-1
DNA: TGTGCCAGCAGTGAAGCCGGGACCTCCTACGAGCAGTACTTC
CDR3: CASSEAGTSYEQYF

D: TRBD2
length: 18
size: NA
J: TRBJ2-7
V: TRBV7-9
DNA: TGTGCCAGCACCTCCCGGGTAGGGAGGGAGAGCCGGCCCTACAAGCAGTACTTC
CDR3: CASTSRVGRESRPYKQYF

D: NA
length: 13
size: NA
J: TRBJ2-1
V: TRBV14
DNA: TGTGCCAGTAGTCCCGAGACTCGGGATGAGCAGTTCTTC
CDR3: CASSPETRDEQFF

D: NA
length: 13
size: few
J: TRBJ1-5
V: TRBV4-1
DNA: TGCTCCAGCAGCCAAGTCACCAGCTTACCCCAGCACTTT
CDR3: CSSSQVTSLPQHF

D: NA
length: 11
size: NA
J: TRBJ2-5
V: TRBV9
DNA: TGTGCCAGCAGCTTCCAAGAGACCCAATACTTC
CDR3: CASSFQETQYF

D: TRBD1
length: 15
size: medium-sized
J: TRBJ1-2
V: TRBV12-3/TRBV12-4
DNA: TGTGCCAGCAGTCTCCGGGACAGGCCTAACTATGGCTACACCTTC
CDR3: CASSLRDRPNYGYTF

D: TRBD1
length: 14
size: NA
J: TRBJ2-1
V: TRBV24-1
DNA: TGTGCTACCAGAAGACAGGGGCCGACGGATGAGCAGTTCTTC
CDR3: CATRRQGPTDEQFF

D: TRBD1
length: 16
size: once
J: TRBJ2-1
V: TRBV13
DNA: TGTGCCAGCACGCCAAAGGGACAGACTTCCTACAATGTGCAGTTCTTC
CDR3: CASTPKGQTSYNVQFF

D: NA
length: 15
size: NA
J: TRBJ1-1
V: TRBV9
DNA: TGTGCCAGCAGCGTAGATGGCCGGCGCAACACTGAAGCTTTCTTT
CDR3: CASSVDGRRNTEAFF

D: NA
length: 18
size: once
J: TRBJ2-1
V: TRBV29-1
DNA: TGTAGCGTTGAAGATATCTCGGGGGCTCCCCTGCCCTACAATGAGCAGTTCTTC
CDR3: CSVEDISGAPLPYNEQFF

D: TRBD1
length: 17
size: NA
J: TRBJ2-7
V: TRBV11-2
DNA: TGTGTCAGCAGCTTCGACCCGACGGGACAGGGAAGCTACGAGCAGTACTTC
CDR3: CVSSFDPTGQGSYEQYF

D: TRBD1
length: 15
size: few
J: TRBJ2-7
V: TRBV6-1
DNA: TGTGCCAACAGTGAGGCCCCGGGACAGGGCTACGAGCAGTACTTC
CDR3: CANSEAPGQGYEQYF

D: NA
length: 14
size: few
J: TRBJ2-7
V: TRBV28
DNA: TGTGCCAGCAGTTTAATTGCCTATCACTACGGGCAGTACTTC
CDR3: CASSLIAYHYGQYF

D: NA
length: 16
size: NA
J: TRBJ2-2
V: TRBV25-1
DNA: TGTGCCAGCAGTGACTTGGACAGAGCGAATACCGGGGAGCGGTTTTTT
CDR3: CASSDLDRANTGERFF

D: NA
length: 13
size: NA
J: TRBJ2-7
V: TRBV7-2
DNA: TGTGCCAGCAGCTTAAACAGGGAGGACGAGCAGTACTTC
CDR3: CASSLNREDEQYF

D: NA
length: 13
size: once
J: TRBJ1-2
V: TRBV7-8
DNA: TGTGCGAGCAGCCTCGGGACGAAATATGGCTACACCTTC
CDR3: CASSLGTKYGYTF

D: NA
length: 12
size: many
J: TRBJ2-1
V: TRBV12-3/TRBV12-4
DNA: TGTGCCAGCAGCCAGACTAGTAGTGAGCAGTTCTTC
CDR3: CASSQTSSEQFF